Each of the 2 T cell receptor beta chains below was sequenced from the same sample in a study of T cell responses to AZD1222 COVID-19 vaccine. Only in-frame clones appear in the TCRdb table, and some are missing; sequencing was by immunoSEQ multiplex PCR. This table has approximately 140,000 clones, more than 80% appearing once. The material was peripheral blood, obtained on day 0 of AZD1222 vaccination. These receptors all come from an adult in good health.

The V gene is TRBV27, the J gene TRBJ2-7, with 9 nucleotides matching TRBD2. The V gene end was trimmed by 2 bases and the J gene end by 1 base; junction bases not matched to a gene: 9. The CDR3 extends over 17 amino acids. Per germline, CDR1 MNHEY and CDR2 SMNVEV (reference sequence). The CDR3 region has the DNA TGTGCCAGCAGTTTAGTGGCTAGCGGGACAAGGTCCTACGAGCAGTACTTC. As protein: CASSLVASGTRSYEQYF.

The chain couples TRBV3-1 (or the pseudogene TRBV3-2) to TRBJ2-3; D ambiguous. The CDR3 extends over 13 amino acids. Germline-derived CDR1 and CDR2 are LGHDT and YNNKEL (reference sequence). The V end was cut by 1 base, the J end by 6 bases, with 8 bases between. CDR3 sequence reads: CASSQGSWDTQYF. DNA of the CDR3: TGTGCCAGCAGCCAAGGTAGTTGGGATACGCAGTATTTT.